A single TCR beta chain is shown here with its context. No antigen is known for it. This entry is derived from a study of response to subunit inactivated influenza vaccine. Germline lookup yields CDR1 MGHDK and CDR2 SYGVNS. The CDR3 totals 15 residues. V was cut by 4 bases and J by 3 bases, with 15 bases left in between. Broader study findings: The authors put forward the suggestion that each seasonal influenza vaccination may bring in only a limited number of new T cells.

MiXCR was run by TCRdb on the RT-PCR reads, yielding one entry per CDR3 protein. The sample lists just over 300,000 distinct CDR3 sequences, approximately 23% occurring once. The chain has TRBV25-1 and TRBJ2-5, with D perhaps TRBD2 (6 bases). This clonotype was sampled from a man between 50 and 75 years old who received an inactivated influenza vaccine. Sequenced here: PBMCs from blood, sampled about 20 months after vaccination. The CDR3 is CASSVGRQEKETQYF. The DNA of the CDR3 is TGTGCCAGCAGTGTTGGGAGGCAGGAGAAAGAGACCCAGTACTTC. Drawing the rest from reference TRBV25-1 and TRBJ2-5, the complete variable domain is EADIYQTPRYLVIGTGKKITLECSQTMGHDKMYWYQQDPGMELHLIHYSYGVNSTEKGDLSSESTVSRIRTEHFPLTLESARPSHTSQYLCASSVGRQEKETQYFGPGTRLLVL.